The 14 T cell receptor beta chains below all came from one sample that was sequenced in a study of CD8+ T cells in alopecia areata. Reverse transcription of extracted RNA yielded cDNA, which provided the sequencing template. Here immunoSEQ multiplex PCR was the method, and the copy in TCRdb shows in-frame clones only, minus some. The table records 150,000 to 190,000 clones, around half of them present only once. The sequenced sample was CD8+ T cells sorted from blood, obtained at week 0. Receptors were obtained from a human donor with alopecia areata.

This clone was found a few times. The genes are TRBV5-1 and TRBJ2-7, with D possibly TRBD1 on 5 matching bases. Trimming pared 4 bases from V and 2 bases from J, leaving 10 bases between. CDR1 SGHRS and CDR2 YFSETQ come from the germline V gene. The CDR3 is 13 amino acids. The chain's CDR3 is CASSMDMTYEQYF. The CDR3 DNA follows: TGCGCCAGCAGCATGGACATGACCTACGAGCAGTACTTC.

The CDR3 DNA sequence: TGTGCCAGCAGTTTTGGGCAGGGGTATGGCTACACCTTC. It yields the protein CASSFGQGYGYTF. The chain has TRBV27 and TRBJ1-2, with a possible D match to TRBD1 (6 bases). The CDR3 spans 13 residues. From germline, CDR1 is MNHEY and CDR2 SMNVEV (reference sequence). Trimming left V 3 bases short and J 5 bases short, with 10 bases between.

The V gene is TRBV29-1, the J gene TRBJ1-2; 7 bases line up with TRBD1. Germline CDR1 SQVTM, CDR2 ANQGSEA. V trimming: 8 bases; J trimming: 3 bases; junction bases outside the gene matches: 9. The CDR3 has 13 amino acids. The DNA of the CDR3 is TGCAGCTATGAAACAGGGGATGACTATGGCTACACCTTC. Protein product: CSYETGDDYGYTF.

For this clone: At the DNA level, this CDR3 is encoded by other sequences in the same sample as well. The chain is built from TRBV2 and TRBJ2-7; D gene ambiguous. This CDR3 has 11 residues. Germline CDR1 is SNHLY and CDR2 is FYNNEI. The germline V and J ends were trimmed by 3 bases and 2 bases, with 2 bases remaining between them. The CDR3 protein is CASSDPYEQYF. As DNA, the CDR3 is TGTGCCAGCAGTGATCCCTACGAGCAGTACTTC.

V is TRBV7-9 and J is TRBJ1-1, with a tentative D call TRBD1 (6 bases). Germline V gene lookup returns CDR1 SEHNR and CDR2 FQNEAQ (reference sequence). Trimming removed 5 bases at V and 8 bases at J, with 9 bases between. This CDR3 region has 11 residues. The DNA for the CDR3 is TGTGCCAGCAGCCTGGACAGAGAAGCTTTCTTT. Amino acid sequence: CASSLDREAFF.

The chain links TRBV25-1 to TRBJ2-1, with 7 nucleotides matching TRBD1. Germline trimming cut 6 bases from V and 5 bases from J; bases unmatched to any gene: 10. Germline assignment: CDR1 MGHDK and CDR2 SYGVNS. The CDR3 is made up of 15 amino acids. The CDR3 DNA sequence: TGTGCCAGCAGACGGGGCACAGGGGCGAACAATGAGCAGTTCTTC. This codes for CASRRGTGANNEQFF.

The chain uses TRBV29-1 and TRBJ2-1; D unresolved. The V end was cut by 7 bases, the J end by 5 bases, with 9 bases between. This CDR3 contains 11 residues. Germline assignment: CDR1 SQVTM and CDR2 ANQGSEA. CDR3 amino acids: CSARANNEQFF. The CDR3 nucleotides are TGCAGCGCACGGGCCAACAATGAGCAGTTCTTC.

The V gene is TRBV10-3, the J gene TRBJ1-1, with D maybe TRBD1 (5 bases). The V gene lost 9 bases and the J gene lost 0 bases, with 14 bases spanning the gap. The germline V gene encodes CDR1 ENHRY and CDR2 SYGVKD. The CDR3 totals 14 residues. The CDR3 region is CAITTEGMNTEAFF. The CDR3 DNA reads as TGTGCCATAACAACGGAGGGGATGAACACTGAAGCTTTCTTT.

This clone has more than one count but fewer than ten. The chain's CDR3 is CASSLSLVTEAFF. The CDR3 coding sequence is TGTGCCAGCAGTCTAAGCCTCGTGACTGAAGCTTTCTTT. The chain employs TRBV2 and TRBJ1-1; D gene unclear. CDR1 is SNHLY, CDR2 FYNNEI, per germline. V gave up 5 bases and J gave up 5 bases, with 12 bases separating them. CDR3 length equals 13 residues.

Comments on this clone: Relative to the germline gene, one junction end is altered; a read error may explain this. The CDR3 loop reads CASSRPGTEAFF. The CDR3 DNA follows: TGTGCCAGCAGTCGGCCTGGCACTGAAGCTTTCTTC. This chain connects TRBV6-5 to TRBJ1-1; D unresolved. CDR3 length: 12 amino acids. Per germline, CDR1 MNHEY and CDR2 SVGAGI.

This clone was found once. This rearrangement joins TRBV5-6 to TRBJ1-1; D remains ambiguous. CDR1 and CDR2 from the germline V gene are SGHDT and YYEEEE. The CDR3 covers 14 residues. V lost 3 bases to trimming and J lost 0 bases, with 9 bases between them. CDR3 coding DNA: TGTGCCAGCAGCTGGGCCAGGTTGAACACTGAAGCTTTCTTT. This gives the protein CASSWARLNTEAFF.

The chain couples TRBV7-2 to TRBJ2-2, with D hard to call. Trimming stripped 2 bases from V and 3 bases from J, with 13 bases between. This CDR3 has 16 amino acids. CDR1 is SGHTA and CDR2 is FQGNSA in the germline V gene. The CDR3 nucleotides read TGTGCCAGCAGCTTATCCGGCCGGAGATACACCGGGGAGCTGTTTTTT. Translated: CASSLSGRRYTGELFF.

This clone turned up a few times. V and J are TRBV4-3 and TRBJ2-5; TRBD1 is a possible D gene (6 bases). Trimming stripped 3 bases from V and 1 base from J, with 6 bases between. The CDR3 contains 13 residues. CDR1 is LGHNA, CDR2 YSLEER, per germline. The CDR3 nucleotides read TGCGCCAGCAGCCAGGACAGCCAAGAGACCCAGTACTTC. Translated, it gives CASSQDSQETQYF.

This CDR3 is CASSLGRGPNQPQHF. The CDR3 DNA is TGTGCCAGCAGCTTAGGGAGGGGCCCGAATCAGCCCCAGCATTTT. V usage is TRBV11-2 and J usage is TRBJ1-5; D is perhaps TRBD1 (5 bases). The CDR3 has 15 residues. The germline V gene has CDR1 SGHAT and CDR2 FQNNGV. The V end lost 1 base, the J end lost 4 bases, and 11 bases lay between the germline ends.